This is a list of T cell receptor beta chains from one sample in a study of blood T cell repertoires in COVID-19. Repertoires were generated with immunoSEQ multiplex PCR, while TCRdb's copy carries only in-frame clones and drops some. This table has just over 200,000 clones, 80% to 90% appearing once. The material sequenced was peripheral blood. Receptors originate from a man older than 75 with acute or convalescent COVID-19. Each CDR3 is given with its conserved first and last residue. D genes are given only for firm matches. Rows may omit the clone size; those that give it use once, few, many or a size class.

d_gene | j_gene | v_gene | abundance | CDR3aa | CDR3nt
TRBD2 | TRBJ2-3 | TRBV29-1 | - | CSVGGTSGSLYF | TGCAGCGTTGGGGGGACTAGCGGGAGCCTGTATTTT
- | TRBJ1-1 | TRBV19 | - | CASSPRVNVVMNTEAFF | TGTGCCAGTAGTCCCCGAGTGAATGTCGTCATGAACACTGAAGCTTTCTTT
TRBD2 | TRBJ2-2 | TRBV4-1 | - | CASSQDGTSGRIWTGELFF | TGCGCCAGCAGCCAAGATGGGACTAGCGGCAGAATTTGGACCGGGGAGCTGTTTTTT
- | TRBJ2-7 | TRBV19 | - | CASIPKSVYEQYF | TGTGCCAGTATCCCTAAATCTGTCTACGAGCAGTACTTC
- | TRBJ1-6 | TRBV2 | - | CASGGTGGNSPLHF | TGTGCCAGCGGGGGGACCGGAGGCAATTCACCCCTCCACTTT
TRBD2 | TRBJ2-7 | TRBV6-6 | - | CASSYSTLAGEQYF | TGTGCCAGCAGTTACTCGACCCTAGCGGGCGAGCAGTACTTC
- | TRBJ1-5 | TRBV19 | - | CASSIKGNQPQHF | TGTGCCAGTAGTATAAAGGGGAATCAGCCCCAGCATTTT
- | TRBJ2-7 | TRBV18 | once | CASSQRDTSYEQYF | TGTGCCAGCTCCCAACGGGATACCTCCTACGAGCAGTACTTC
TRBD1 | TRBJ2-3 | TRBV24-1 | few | CAAGQGAVDTQYF | TGTGCCGCAGGACAGGGGGCGGTAGATACGCAGTATTTT
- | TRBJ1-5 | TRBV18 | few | CASSLGVRQPQHF | TGTGCCAGCTCACTGGGAGTCCGTCAGCCCCAGCATTTT
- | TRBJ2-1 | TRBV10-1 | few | CASNLVPNEQFF | TGCGCCAGCAATTTAGTTCCCAATGAGCAGTTCTTC
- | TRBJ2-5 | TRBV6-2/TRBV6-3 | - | CASSWDIQETQYF | TGTGCCAGCAGTTGGGACATACAAGAGACCCAGTACTTC
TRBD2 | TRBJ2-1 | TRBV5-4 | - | CASSVDSGSRFF | TGTGCCAGCAGCGTAGATAGCGGGAGTCGGTTCTTC
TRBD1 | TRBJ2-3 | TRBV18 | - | CASSQGAVDTQYF | TGTGCCAGCTCCCAGGGGGCTGTAGATACGCAGTATTTT
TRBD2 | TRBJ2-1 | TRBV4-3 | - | CASSQGLAISNEQFF | TGCGCCAGCAGCCAGGGACTAGCCATCTCCAATGAGCAGTTCTTC
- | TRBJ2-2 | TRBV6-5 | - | CASLGGTGELFF | TGTGCCAGCCTGGGGGGCACCGGGGAGCTGTTTTTT
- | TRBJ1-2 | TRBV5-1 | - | CASSLASVGRRAGGYTF | TGCGCCAGCAGCTTGGCGAGCGTCGGGAGGAGGGCTGGGGGCTACACCTTC
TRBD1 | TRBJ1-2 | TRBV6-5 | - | CASRLTGTGGGGYTF | TGTGCCAGCAGACTAACCGGGACAGGGGGAGGGGGCTACACCTTC
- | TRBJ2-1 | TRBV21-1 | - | CASSKVVSGLSSYNEQFF | TGTGCCAGCAGCAAAGTCGTAAGCGGGCTCAGCTCCTACAATGAGCAGTTCTTC
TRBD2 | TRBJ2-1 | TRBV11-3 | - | CASSLGLAGNNEQFF | TGTGCCAGCAGCCTGGGGCTAGCGGGGAACAATGAGCAGTTCTTC
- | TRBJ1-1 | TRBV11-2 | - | CASSFEYRAEAFF | TGTGCCAGCAGCTTCGAATACAGGGCCGAAGCTTTCTTT
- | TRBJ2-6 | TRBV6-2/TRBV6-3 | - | CASSYGQAPGANVLTF | TGTGCCAGCAGTTACGGGCAGGCCCCTGGGGCCAACGTCCTGACTTTC
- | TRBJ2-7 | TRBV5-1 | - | CASSLGHVGEQYF | TGCGCCAGCAGCCTTGGACACGTCGGCGAGCAGTACTTC
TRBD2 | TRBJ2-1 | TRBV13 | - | CASSFRTSGGYNEQFF | TGTGCCAGCAGCTTCCGGACTAGCGGAGGCTACAATGAGCAGTTCTTC
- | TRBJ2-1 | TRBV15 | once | CATSREIRVRGHGVYNEQFF | TGTGCCACCAGCAGAGAAATTCGGGTCAGGGGCCACGGAGTCTACAATGAGCAGTTCTTC
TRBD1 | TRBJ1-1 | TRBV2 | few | CASSRQGGIMNTEAFF | TGTGCCAGCAGTAGGCAGGGGGGAATCATGAACACTGAAGCTTTCTTT
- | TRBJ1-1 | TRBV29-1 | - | CSVESMNTEAFF | TGCAGCGTTGAGAGCATGAACACTGAAGCTTTCTTT
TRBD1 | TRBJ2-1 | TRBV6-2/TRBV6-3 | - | CASSYPTGTVRTFNEQFF | TGTGCCAGCAGTTACCCGACCGGGACAGTACGAACCTTCAATGAGCAGTTCTTC
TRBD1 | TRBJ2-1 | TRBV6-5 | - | CASSTTGGNNEQFF | TGTGCCAGCAGTACGACAGGGGGCAACAATGAGCAGTTCTTC
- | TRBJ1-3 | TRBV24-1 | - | CAIRSGEGRWGNTIYF | TGTGCCATCCGTTCGGGGGAGGGTAGATGGGGAAACACCATATATTTT
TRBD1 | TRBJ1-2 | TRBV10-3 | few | CAIRGQGGGYTF | TGTGCCATCAGAGGACAGGGTGGTGGCTACACCTTC
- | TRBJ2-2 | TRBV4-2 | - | CASSQEKEDGELFF | TGTGCCAGCAGCCAAGAGAAGGAGGACGGGGAGCTGTTTTTT
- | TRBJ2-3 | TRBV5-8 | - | CASSLYPDTDTQYF | TGTGCCAGCAGCTTGTACCCAGACACAGATACGCAGTATTTT
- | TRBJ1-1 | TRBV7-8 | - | CASSLIQLQDQSGAFF | TGTGCCAGCAGCTTAATCCAACTACAGGATCAAAGTGGGGCTTTCTTT
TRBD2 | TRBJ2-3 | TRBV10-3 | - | CAIRASGSAPDTQYF | TGTGCCATCAGGGCTAGCGGGAGTGCCCCAGATACGCAGTATTTT
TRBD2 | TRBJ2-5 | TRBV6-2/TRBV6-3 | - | CASSFSGTSEETQYF | TGTGCCAGCAGTTTCTCAGGGACTAGCGAAGAGACCCAGTACTTC
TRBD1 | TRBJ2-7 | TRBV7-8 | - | CASSGQGTHEQYF | TGTGCCAGCAGCGGACAGGGGACCCACGAGCAGTACTTC
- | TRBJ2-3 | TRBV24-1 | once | CATSGVGVSTDTQYF | TGTGCCACCAGTGGTGTAGGGGTCAGCACAGATACGCAGTATTTT
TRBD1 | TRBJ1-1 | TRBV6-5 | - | CASSSGGNTEAFF | TGTGCCAGCAGTTCAGGGGGGAACACTGAAGCTTTCTTT
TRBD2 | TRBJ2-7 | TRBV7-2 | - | CASGGGPANPAYEQYF | TGTGCCAGCGGCGGGGGGCCAGCTAACCCTGCGTACGAGCAGTACTTC
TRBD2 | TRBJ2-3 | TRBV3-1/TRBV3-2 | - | CASSQPSGRLVDTQYF | TGTGCCAGCAGCCAACCTAGCGGGAGGCTTGTAGATACGCAGTATTTT
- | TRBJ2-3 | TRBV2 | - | CASTWGGSTDTQYF | TGTGCCAGCACCTGGGGAGGCAGCACAGATACGCAGTATTTT
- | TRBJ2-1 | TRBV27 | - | CASSLRGSTYNEQFF | TGTGCCAGCAGTTTACGAGGTAGCACCTACAATGAGCAGTTCTTC
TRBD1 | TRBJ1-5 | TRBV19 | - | CASSIVQGASNQPQHF | TGTGCCAGTAGTATAGTTCAGGGGGCCTCCAATCAGCCCCAGCATTTT
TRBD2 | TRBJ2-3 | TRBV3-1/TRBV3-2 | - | CASSQEWLAGVHNTQYF | TGTGCCAGCAGCCAAGAGTGGCTAGCGGGAGTACACAATACGCAGTATTTT
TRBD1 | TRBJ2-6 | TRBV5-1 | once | CASSPRGLGANVLTF | TGCGCCAGCAGCCCGAGGGGGCTTGGGGCCAACGTCCTGACTTTC
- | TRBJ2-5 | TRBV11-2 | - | CASSSLRGKETQYF | TGTGCCAGCAGCTCCCTGAGGGGGAAAGAGACCCAGTACTTC
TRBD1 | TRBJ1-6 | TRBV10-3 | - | CAIRTGDNSPLHF | TGTGCCATCCGGACAGGGGACAATTCACCCCTCCACTTT
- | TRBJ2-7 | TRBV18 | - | CASSPGGGPYEQYF | TGTGCCAGCTCCCCCGGTGGTGGTCCCTACGAGCAGTACTTC
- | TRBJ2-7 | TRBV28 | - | CASNIRYRDIPYEQYF | TGTGCCAGCAACATTCGATATCGGGACATTCCCTACGAGCAGTACTTC